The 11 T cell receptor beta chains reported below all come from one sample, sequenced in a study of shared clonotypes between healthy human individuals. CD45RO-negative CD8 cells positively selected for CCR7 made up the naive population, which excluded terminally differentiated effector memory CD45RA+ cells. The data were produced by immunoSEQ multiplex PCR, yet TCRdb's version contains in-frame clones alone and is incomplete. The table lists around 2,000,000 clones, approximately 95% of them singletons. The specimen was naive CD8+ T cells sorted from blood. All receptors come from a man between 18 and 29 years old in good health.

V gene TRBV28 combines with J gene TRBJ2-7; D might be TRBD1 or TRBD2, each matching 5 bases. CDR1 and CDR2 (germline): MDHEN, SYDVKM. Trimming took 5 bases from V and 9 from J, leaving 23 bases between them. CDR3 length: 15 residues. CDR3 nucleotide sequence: TGTGCCAGCAGTCCCACCTTGGGGGAAGCCTTAAGGCAGTACTTC. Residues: CASSPTLGEALRQYF.

CDR3 sequence: CASSQRLVPFYEQYF. The CDR3 bases are TGCGCCAGCAGCCAACGACTAGTCCCGTTCTACGAGCAGTACTTC. The chain is built from TRBV4-3 and TRBJ2-7; a weak D match, TRBD2 (6 bases). Trimming pared 2 bases from V and 3 bases from J, leaving 14 bases between. There are 15 residues in the CDR3. Per germline, CDR1 LGHNA and CDR2 YSLEER.

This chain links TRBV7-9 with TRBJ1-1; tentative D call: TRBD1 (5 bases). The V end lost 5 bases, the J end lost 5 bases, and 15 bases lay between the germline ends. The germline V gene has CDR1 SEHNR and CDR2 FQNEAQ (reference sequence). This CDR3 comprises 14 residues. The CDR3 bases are TGTGCCAGCAGCCCCGAGGGGCTGAGGACTGAAGCTTTCTTT. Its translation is CASSPEGLRTEAFF. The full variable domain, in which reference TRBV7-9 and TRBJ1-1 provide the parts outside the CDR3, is DTGVSQNPRHKITKRGQNVTFRCDPISEHNRLYWYRQTLGQGPEFLTYFQNEAQLEKSRLLSDRFSAERPKGSFSTLEIQRTEQGDSAMYLCASSPEGLRTEAFFGQGTRLTVV.

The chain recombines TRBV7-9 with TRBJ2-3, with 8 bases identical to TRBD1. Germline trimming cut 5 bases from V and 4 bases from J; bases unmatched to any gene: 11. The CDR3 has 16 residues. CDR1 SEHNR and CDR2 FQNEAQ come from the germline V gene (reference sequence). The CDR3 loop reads CASSPPTGQASDTQYF. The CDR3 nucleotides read TGTGCCAGCAGCCCTCCCACGGGACAGGCTTCAGATACGCAGTATTTT.

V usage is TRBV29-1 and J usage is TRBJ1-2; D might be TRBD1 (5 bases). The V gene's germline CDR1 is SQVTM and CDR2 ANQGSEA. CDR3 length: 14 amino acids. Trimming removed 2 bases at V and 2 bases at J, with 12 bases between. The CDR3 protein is CSVEKGEGNYGYTF. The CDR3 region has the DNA TGCAGCGTTGAAAAAGGAGAGGGGAACTATGGCTACACCTTC.

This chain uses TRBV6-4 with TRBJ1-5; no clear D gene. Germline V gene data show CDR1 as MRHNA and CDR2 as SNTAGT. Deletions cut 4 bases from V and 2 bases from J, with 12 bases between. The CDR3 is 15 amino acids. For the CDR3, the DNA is TGTGCCAGCAGTGGTGAGGGCCGTGGCAATCAGCCCCAGCATTTT. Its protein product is CASSGEGRGNQPQHF.

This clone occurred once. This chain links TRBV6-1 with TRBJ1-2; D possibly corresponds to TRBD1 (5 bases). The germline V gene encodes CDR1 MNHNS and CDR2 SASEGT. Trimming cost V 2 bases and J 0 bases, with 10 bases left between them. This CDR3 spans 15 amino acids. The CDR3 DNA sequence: TGTGCCAGCAGTGAAACAGGTTCAGCTAACTATGGCTACACCTTC. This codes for CASSETGSANYGYTF.

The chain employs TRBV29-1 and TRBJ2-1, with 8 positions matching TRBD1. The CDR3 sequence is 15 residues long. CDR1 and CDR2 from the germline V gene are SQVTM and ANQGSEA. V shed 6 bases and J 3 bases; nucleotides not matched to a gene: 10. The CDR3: CSVVTQGAVYNEQFF. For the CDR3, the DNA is TGCAGCGTCGTTACTCAGGGGGCAGTCTACAATGAGCAGTTCTTC.

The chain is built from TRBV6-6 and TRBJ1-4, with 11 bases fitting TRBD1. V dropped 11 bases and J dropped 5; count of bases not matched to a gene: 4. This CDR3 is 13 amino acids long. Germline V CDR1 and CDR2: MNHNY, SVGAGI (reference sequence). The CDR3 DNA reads TGTGCCGGTAGGACAGGGGGCAATGAAAAACTGTTTTTT. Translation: CAGRTGGNEKLFF.

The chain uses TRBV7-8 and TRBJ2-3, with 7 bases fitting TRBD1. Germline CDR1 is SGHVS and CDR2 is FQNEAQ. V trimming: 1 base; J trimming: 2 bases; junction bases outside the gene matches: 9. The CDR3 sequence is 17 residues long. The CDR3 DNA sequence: TGTGCCAGCAGCTTAGAGGGGGCCTGGCACCCCACAGATACGCAGTATTTT. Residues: CASSLEGAWHPTDTQYF.

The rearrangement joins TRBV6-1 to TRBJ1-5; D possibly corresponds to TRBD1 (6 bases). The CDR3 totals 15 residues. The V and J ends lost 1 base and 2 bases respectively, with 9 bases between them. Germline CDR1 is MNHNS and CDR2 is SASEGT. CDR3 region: CASSEGGLGNQPQHF. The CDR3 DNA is TGTGCCAGCAGTGAAGGGGGGCTAGGCAATCAGCCCCAGCATTTT.